This T cell receptor beta chain comes out of a study of CXCR3-negative and CXCR3-positive naive CD8 T cells. Naive CD8+ T cells showed a CD45RO-CCR7+CD27+CD95- phenotype. For this clonotype: What it recognizes is unknown.

Study results and caveats: Comparably high diversity marked both naive subsets, whereas memory CD8+ cells had much lower diversity. More hydrophobic TRB CDR3s occurred in CXCR3-positive than in CXCR3-negative naive cells. Whereas memory cells differed, naive CXCR3-negative and CXCR3-positive cells shared similar TRBV-TRBJ usage.

It was by 5' RACE with UMI labels that the TRB cDNA libraries were prepared. TCRdb reprocessed the 5' RACE reads and keeps a single row for each CDR3 protein, giving no DNA. Recorded for this sample: 55,000 to 70,000 distinct CDR3 sequences. This CDR3 has 13 amino acids. Germline V CDR1 and CDR2: SEHNR, FQNEAQ (reference sequence). The gene calls are TRBV7-9 and TRBJ2-7; TCRdb selects TRBD1, and the lack of DNA leaves this call unchecked. Sequenced sample: naive CXCR3+ CD8+ T cells from blood. Indicated subset: CD45RO-CCR7+CD27+CD95- naive CD8+ T cells expressing CXCR3 (TNR3+). The clonotype comes from a human donor in good health. Some clones in this sample may be carry-over from other donors' samples. The CDR3 reads CASRGQGNYEQYF.